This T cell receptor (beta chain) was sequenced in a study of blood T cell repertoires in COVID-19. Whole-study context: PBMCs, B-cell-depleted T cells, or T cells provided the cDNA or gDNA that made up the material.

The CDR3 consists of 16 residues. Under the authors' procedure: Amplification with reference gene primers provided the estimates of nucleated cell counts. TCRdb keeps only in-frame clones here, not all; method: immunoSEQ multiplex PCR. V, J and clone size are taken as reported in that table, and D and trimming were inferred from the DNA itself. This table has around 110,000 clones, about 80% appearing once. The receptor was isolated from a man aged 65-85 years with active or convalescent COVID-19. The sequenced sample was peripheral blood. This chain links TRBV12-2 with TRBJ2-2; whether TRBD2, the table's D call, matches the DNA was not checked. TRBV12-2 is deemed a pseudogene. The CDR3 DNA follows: TGTGCAAGTCGCTTAGCGGGGACTAGTAGACCCGGGGAGCTGTTTTTT. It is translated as CASRLAGTSRPGELFF.